Only a few counts were recorded for the clone carrying this TCR beta chain. Its antigen is still unknown. Germline V CDR1 and CDR2: SQVTM, ANQGSEA. The CDR3 is 13 residues long. Germline trimming cut 2 bases from V and 6 bases from J; bases unmatched to any gene: 4. The data stem from a study of T cell repertoires in cytomegalovirus infection. For the study at large: Based on public TCR beta signatures, there were indications of CMV infection and of a matching HLA type.

Regarding the study as a whole: CMV-specific TCR beta clonotypes restricted by HLA-C dominated the ex vivo response.

TCRdb re-analysed the reads in MiXCR, keeping a single row per CDR3 protein. The table records 250,000 or so distinct CDR3 sequences, around 15% of them present only once. This clonotype was obtained from a human donor in good health (CMV status not recorded). Some clones in this sample may be carry-over from other donors' samples. Sample: CD8+ T cells from PBMCs. The chain is built from TRBV29-1 and TRBJ2-1; 7 bases line up with TRBD1. The CDR3 is CSVETGVGNEQFF. DNA for the CDR3: TGCAGCGTTGAAACAGGGGTTGGCAATGAGCAGTTCTTC.